This is a list of T cell receptor beta chains from one sample in a study of blood T cell repertoires in COVID-19. TCRdb keeps only in-frame clones here, not all; method: immunoSEQ multiplex PCR. The sample records approximately 280,000 clones, 75% to 85% being singletons. The sample taken for sequencing was peripheral blood. The origin of the receptors is a middle-aged man with active or convalescent COVID-19. The CDR3 runs from the conserved cysteine through the conserved F or W. A D gene is named only where the DNA matches it firmly. The size entry is marked missing in some rows and otherwise reads once, few, many or a size class.

v_gene: TRBV2
d_gene: -
j_gene: TRBJ1-4
abundance: once
CDR3aa: CASQYSGVEKLFF
CDR3nt: TGTGCCAGCCAATATTCAGGGGTTGAAAAACTGTTTTTT

v_gene: TRBV12-3/TRBV12-4
d_gene: -
j_gene: TRBJ1-1
abundance: few
CDR3aa: CASSLFGEEAFF
CDR3nt: TGTGCCAGCAGTTTATTCGGGGAGGAAGCTTTCTTT

v_gene: TRBV30
d_gene: TRBD1
j_gene: TRBJ1-5
abundance: -
CDR3aa: CAWRATGIGSNQPQHF
CDR3nt: TGTGCCTGGAGGGCGACAGGGATAGGGAGCAATCAGCCCCAGCATTTT

v_gene: TRBV28
d_gene: -
j_gene: TRBJ1-4
abundance: -
CDR3aa: CASSSRQGYNEKLFF
CDR3nt: TGTGCCAGCAGTTCCAGGCAGGGCTACAATGAAAAACTGTTTTTT

v_gene: TRBV12-3/TRBV12-4
d_gene: -
j_gene: TRBJ2-1
abundance: -
CDR3aa: CASARELEQFF
CDR3nt: TGTGCCAGCGCCCGTGAACTTGAGCAGTTCTTC

v_gene: TRBV6-6
d_gene: -
j_gene: TRBJ1-1
abundance: -
CDR3aa: CASSYSSGRDTEAFF
CDR3nt: TGTGCCAGCAGTTACTCCTCGGGGAGGGACACTGAAGCTTTCTTT

v_gene: TRBV6-5
d_gene: -
j_gene: TRBJ1-5
abundance: -
CDR3aa: CASTNTNPQPQHF
CDR3nt: TGTGCCAGCACCAACACCAACCCTCAGCCCCAGCATTTT

v_gene: TRBV29-1
d_gene: -
j_gene: TRBJ1-1
abundance: -
CDR3aa: CSVERGADGQAFF
CDR3nt: TGCAGCGTTGAGCGCGGGGCGGACGGTCAAGCTTTCTTT

v_gene: TRBV15
d_gene: TRBD1
j_gene: TRBJ1-4
abundance: -
CDR3aa: CATSRSSRGSEKLFF
CDR3nt: TGTGCCACCAGCAGGAGCAGCAGGGGGTCTGAAAAACTGTTTTTT

v_gene: TRBV24-1
d_gene: -
j_gene: TRBJ1-2
abundance: -
CDR3aa: CATSDPAGDYGYTF
CDR3nt: TGTGCCACCAGTGACCCCGCGGGGGACTATGGCTACACCTTC

v_gene: TRBV27
d_gene: TRBD1
j_gene: TRBJ1-1
abundance: -
CDR3aa: CASRQGALGTEAFF
CDR3nt: TGTGCCAGCAGACAGGGGGCGTTGGGCACTGAAGCTTTCTTT

v_gene: TRBV9
d_gene: TRBD1
j_gene: TRBJ1-1
abundance: -
CDR3aa: CASSVVDRATEAFF
CDR3nt: TGTGCCAGCAGCGTAGTTGACAGGGCCACTGAAGCTTTCTTT

v_gene: TRBV10-2
d_gene: -
j_gene: TRBJ1-2
abundance: -
CDR3aa: CASRGFDRSGYTF
CDR3nt: TGCGCCAGCAGAGGGTTTGACAGGTCCGGCTACACCTTC

v_gene: TRBV18
d_gene: -
j_gene: TRBJ1-2
abundance: -
CDR3aa: CASSPAHRAQDGYTF
CDR3nt: TGTGCCAGCTCACCAGCACACAGGGCTCAGGATGGCTACACCTTC

v_gene: TRBV5-4
d_gene: TRBD1
j_gene: TRBJ1-2
abundance: -
CDR3aa: CASSLGDGAGGDGYTF
CDR3nt: TGTGCCAGCAGCTTGGGCGACGGGGCAGGGGGCGATGGCTACACCTTC

v_gene: TRBV11-3
d_gene: TRBD2
j_gene: TRBJ2-3
abundance: -
CDR3aa: CASSSGTSGRVDTQYF
CDR3nt: TGTGCCAGCAGCTCCGGGACTAGCGGGAGGGTAGATACGCAGTATTTT

v_gene: TRBV4-1
d_gene: -
j_gene: TRBJ1-1
abundance: -
CDR3aa: CASRGGGGINTEAFF
CDR3nt: TGCGCCAGCCGGGGGGGAGGAGGGATTAACACTGAAGCTTTCTTT

v_gene: TRBV10-1
d_gene: -
j_gene: TRBJ2-7
abundance: few
CDR3aa: CASSDRATGEQYF
CDR3nt: TGCGCCAGCAGTGACAGGGCAACGGGCGAGCAGTACTTC

v_gene: TRBV27
d_gene: -
j_gene: TRBJ1-3
abundance: -
CDR3aa: CASSLSGATGNTIYF
CDR3nt: TGTGCCAGCAGTTTATCGGGGGCAACTGGAAACACCATATATTTT

v_gene: TRBV5-5
d_gene: TRBD2
j_gene: TRBJ2-1
abundance: -
CDR3aa: CASSRGVADEQFF
CDR3nt: TGTGCCAGCAGCCGGGGGGTAGCCGATGAGCAGTTCTTC

v_gene: TRBV6-6
d_gene: -
j_gene: TRBJ1-1
abundance: -
CDR3aa: CATGMTGEHF
CDR3nt: TGTGCCACCGGGATGACGGGGGAACATTTT

v_gene: TRBV3-1/TRBV3-2
d_gene: -
j_gene: TRBJ2-7
abundance: -
CDR3aa: CASSVTLGAEQYF
CDR3nt: TGTGCCAGCAGCGTGACTCTTGGGGCCGAGCAGTACTTC

v_gene: TRBV28
d_gene: TRBD1
j_gene: TRBJ2-7
abundance: -
CDR3aa: CASSHGDRRNGEQYF
CDR3nt: TGTGCCAGCAGCCACGGGGACAGGAGAAACGGCGAGCAGTACTTC

v_gene: TRBV20-1
d_gene: -
j_gene: TRBJ1-3
abundance: few
CDR3aa: CSASNPSSGNTIYF
CDR3nt: TGCAGTGCCAGTAATCCCAGCTCTGGAAACACCATATATTTT

v_gene: TRBV19
d_gene: -
j_gene: TRBJ1-2
abundance: -
CDR3aa: CASRDINYGYTF
CDR3nt: TGTGCCAGTAGGGACATTAACTATGGCTACACCTTC

v_gene: TRBV19
d_gene: TRBD1
j_gene: TRBJ2-2
abundance: -
CDR3aa: CASSLNHRGSNTGELFF
CDR3nt: TGTGCCAGTAGTTTAAATCACAGGGGCTCGAACACCGGGGAGCTGTTTTTT

v_gene: TRBV15
d_gene: -
j_gene: TRBJ1-1
abundance: once
CDR3aa: CATSRGKEGAFF
CDR3nt: TGTGCCACCAGCAGAGGAAAGGAGGGAGCTTTCTTT

v_gene: TRBV7-9
d_gene: -
j_gene: TRBJ2-5
abundance: -
CDR3aa: CASSFKNYQETQYF
CDR3nt: TGTGCCAGCAGCTTCAAAAACTACCAAGAGACCCAGTACTTC

v_gene: TRBV18
d_gene: TRBD2
j_gene: TRBJ2-5
abundance: -
CDR3aa: CASSIRGAGARETQYF
CDR3nt: TGTGCCAGCTCAATACGAGGAGCGGGGGCCCGAGAGACCCAGTACTTC